This T cell receptor beta chain was profiled in a study of shared clonotypes between healthy human individuals (TCRdb year 2020). For the wider study: The cohort comprised a couple of women and a few men aged 18 to 49 years. The study deeply sequenced blood TCR repertoires of about 5 healthy adults to estimate repertoire size and the extent of clonotype sharing between individuals. For each donor, three plates each were used for CD4 naive and CD4 memory, two plates were used for CD8 naive, and one plate was used for CD8 memory. Per donor, leukapheresis produced somewhere between about 0.94 and 8.9 billion PBMCs. To increase sequencing depth and limit assay-specific biases, TCR repertoire library preparation and sequencing were carried out by different laboratories using diverse techniques. Overall results and qualifications from the work: Pairwise subsampling indicated that sequencing depth was expected to affect the degree of clonotype sharing among donors. Because the study included only a small number of donors, the genetic and exposure-history diversity represented was limited. Approximately 4.8% of naive CD4, 3.5% of naive CD8, 2.3% of memory CD4, and 0.35% to 0.5% of memory CD8 clonotypes were shared across a handful of donors. Incomplete sequencing was indicated by rarefaction of sorted-subset datasets, despite the large sequencing depth. Compared with non-shared clonotypes, clonotypes shared by all four sorted-subset donors had higher generation probabilities. Sampling was restricted to blood, and TCR repertoires in tissue are likely to differ from TCR repertoires in blood. Larger estimated clonotype richness was generally found for naive subsets than for memory subsets.

About this clone itself: Its cognate antigen has yet to be identified. No base qualities exist here, and no much larger clone lies one base off it.

Using the deep immunoSEQ assay, TCR CDR3 regions were amplified from genomic DNA by multiplex PCR. Extracted genomic DNA from each cell subset was spread evenly across all wells of several immunoSEQ 96-well plates, with each plate serving as a replicate. For sorted subsets, each replicate PCR was loaded with 200 ng genomic DNA, equivalent to about 30,000 T cell genomes. The purified libraries were quantified using a Qubit 3.0 fluorometer, sized with a Bioanalyzer 2100, and then quantified again using the KAPA Library Quantification kit. Every immunoSEQ 96-well plate was sequenced on a dedicated single-read 150-cycle Illumina NextSeq 550 flow cell. As for the original processing: Because only junctional sequences without quality scores were contained in the immunoSEQ output, filtering matching that applied to full-length reads could not be performed. To assign V/J genes and CDR3, sequences were annotated using PyIR, a Python wrapper for IgBLAST v1.9, with IMGT germline references. Reads were filtered out if the reads had weak V/J assignments (E-value above 1e-6), no CDR3, stop codons, out-of-frame junctions, or ambiguous translated residues. V3J clonotypes were defined as sequences sharing the same inferred V gene, J gene, and CDR3 amino acid sequence. The percentage overlap between two repertoires was calculated by dividing the number of shared unique clonotypes by the size of the smaller repertoire. Three approaches were used to assess repertoire richness: RTK rarefaction, the Chao1 estimator, and Recon v2.1 estimates of unobserved clonotypes. Generation probabilities for all TCRbeta clonotypes obtained by the gDNA method from a handful of donors were computed using OLGA. Drawn from immuneACCESS, this table holds only the in-frame rearrangements with V and J called that TCRdb kept. Clones are partly lost; checked studies trace under half to an unresolved V gene and leave the rest unexplained. The V and J calls and clone size were taken over from that table, and D and trimming were inferred from the DNA. For this sample the table gives 600,000 or so clones, of which roughly 98% were detected only once. 0.3% of the sample lies in the top ten.

CD8 naive samples were CD45RO-negative cells positively selected for CCR7, giving a CD45RA+CCR7+ population that excluded TemRA cells. Healthy HIV-negative adults with no recently reported acute infections or vaccinations were included as donors. Only Caucasian adults living in Nashville, Tennessee, USA were represented among the donors. Blood was collected by leukapheresis, and PBMCs were isolated by Ficoll-Histopaque density gradient centrifugation and then cryopreserved in liquid nitrogen vapor phase. Purity and quantity of every magnetically sorted T cell population were checked by analytical flow cytometry. Each sorted fraction had its genomic DNA isolated and then quantified by UV absorbance on a Nanodrop 2000c. The germline V gene encodes CDR1 SQVTM and CDR2 ANQGSEA. V gives up 5 bases and J gives up 8 bases, and the segment between their germline ends measures 9 bases. Reading from cysteine to phenylalanine, the CDR3 counts 11 amino acids. Kept here is only the CDR3 DNA, which spans 33 bases and is read in frame from base 1.

Sequencing used naive CD8+ T cells sorted from blood. The cell subset or site label, as the study defines it: CD45RA+CCR7+. The chain is assembled from TRBV29-1 and TRBJ2-2; the D gene cannot be named for sure. This sequence originates from a man aged 25 to 40 in good health. Here is the DNA: TGCAGCGTTTCAGCCCAAGGGGAGCTGTTTTTT. The translation is CSVSAQGELFF.